This T cell receptor (beta chain) was retrieved from a study of blood T cell repertoires in COVID-19. Repertoires were generated with immunoSEQ multiplex PCR, while TCRdb's copy carries only in-frame clones and drops some. This sample has 200,000 to 250,000 clones, with about 88% found just once. CDR3 size: 17 residues. J gave up 1 base and V 0 bases, and 5 bases lay outside the gene matches. In germline, CDR1 is SGHNT, CDR2 YENEEA. The chain combines TRBV11-3 with TRBJ2-3, with 9 bases lining up with TRBD2. Sample: peripheral blood. The receptor was isolated from a woman between 50 and 59 years old with COVID-19, enrolled during active disease. CDR3 coding DNA: TGTGCCAGCAGCTTAGACGTTGGCGGGGGGGGCACAGATACGCAGTATTTT. This gives the protein CASSLDVGGGGTDTQYF.